This T cell receptor (beta chain) came from a study of blood T cells in healthy people across ages. Findings and caveats of the study: Estimated diversity across one million T cells was deemed an underestimate.

Total RNA was isolated from each sample in quantities of at least 6 micrograms. This clonotype has just a few counts. Its specificity is unknown. In germline, CDR1 is SGHNT, CDR2 YYREEE (reference sequence). Trimming stripped 9 bases from V and 0 bases from J, with 10 bases between. The CDR3 is 12 amino acids. The use of a sample-barcoded 5' primer and a J-beta primer mix characterized a second PCR of roughly 7 to 12 cycles. TCRdb re-analysed the 5' RACE reads in MiXCR, keeping a single row per CDR3 protein. The sample holds around 990,000 distinct CDR3 sequences, around two fifths seen once. The TCR originated in a man aged 18 to 30 in good health. This rearrangement joins TRBV5-4 to TRBJ2-7; D may be TRBD1 (6 bases). The source material was blood. CDR3 DNA: TGTGCCACCAGGGACACCTCCTACGAGCAGTACTTC. It codes for CATRDTSYEQYF.